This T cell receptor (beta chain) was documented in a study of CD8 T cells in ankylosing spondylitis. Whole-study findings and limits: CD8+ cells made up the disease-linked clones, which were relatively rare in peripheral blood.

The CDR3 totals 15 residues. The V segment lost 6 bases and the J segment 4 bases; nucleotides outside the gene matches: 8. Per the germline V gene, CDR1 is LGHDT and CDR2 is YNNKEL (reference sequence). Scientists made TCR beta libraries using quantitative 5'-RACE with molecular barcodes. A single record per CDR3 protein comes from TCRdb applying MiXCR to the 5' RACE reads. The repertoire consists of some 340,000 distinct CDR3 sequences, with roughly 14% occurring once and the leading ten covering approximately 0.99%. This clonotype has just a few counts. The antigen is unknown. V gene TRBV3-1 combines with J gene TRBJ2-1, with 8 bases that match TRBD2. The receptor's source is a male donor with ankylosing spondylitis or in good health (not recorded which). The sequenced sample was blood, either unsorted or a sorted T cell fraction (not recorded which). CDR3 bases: TGTGCCAGCAGTCCCTCCGGGGGGGTTTACAATGAGCAGTTCTTC. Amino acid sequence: CASSPSGGVYNEQFF.